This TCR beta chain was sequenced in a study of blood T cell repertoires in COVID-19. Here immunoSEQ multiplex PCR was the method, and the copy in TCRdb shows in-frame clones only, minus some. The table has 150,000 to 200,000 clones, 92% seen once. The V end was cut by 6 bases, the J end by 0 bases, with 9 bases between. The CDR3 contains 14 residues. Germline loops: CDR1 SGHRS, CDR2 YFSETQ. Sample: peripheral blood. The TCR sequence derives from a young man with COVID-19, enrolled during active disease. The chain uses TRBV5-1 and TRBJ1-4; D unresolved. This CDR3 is CASTQDSTNEKLFF. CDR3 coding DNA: TGCGCCAGCACTCAGGACTCAACTAATGAAAAACTGTTTTTT.